This note documents a single T cell receptor (beta chain) sequence. Its antigen is not known. Assay: immunoSEQ multiplex PCR; the TCRdb copy retains only in-frame clones and omits some. The sample lists about 57,000 clones, about 92% seen once, with less than 6% in the top ten. The data stem from a study of cytomegalovirus exposure and HLA in healthy donors. Study results and limitations: The study found most TCR sequences rare, yet found some public TCRs in many donors. Associated with cytomegalovirus, according to the listing, were 170 or so TCR beta chains.

The receptor's source is a woman between 18 and 29 years old in good health and CMV-seronegative. The material sequenced was PBMCs.

CDR3 sequence reads: CASSEARGGGASNQPQHF. The CDR3 DNA is TGTGCCAGCAGTGAAGCGCGGGGAGGCGGGGCTTCCAATCAGCCCCAGCATTTT. This chain connects TRBV2 to TRBJ1-5, with D perhaps TRBD1 (5 bases). V was trimmed by 0 bases and J by 3 bases, leaving 18 bases between them. The CDR3 loop spans 18 amino acids. Per the germline V gene, CDR1 is SNHLY and CDR2 is FYNNEI.